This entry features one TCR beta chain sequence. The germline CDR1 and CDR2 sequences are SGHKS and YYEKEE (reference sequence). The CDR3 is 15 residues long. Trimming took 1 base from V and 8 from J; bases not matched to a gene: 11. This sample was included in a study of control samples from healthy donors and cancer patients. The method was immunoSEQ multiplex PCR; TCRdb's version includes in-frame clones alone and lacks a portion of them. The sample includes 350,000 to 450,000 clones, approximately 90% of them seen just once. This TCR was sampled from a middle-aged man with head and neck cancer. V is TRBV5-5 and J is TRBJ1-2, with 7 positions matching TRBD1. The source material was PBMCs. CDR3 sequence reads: CASSLSRDSARGYTF. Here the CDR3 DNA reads TGTGCCAGCAGCTTGAGCCGGGACAGTGCTAGAGGCTACACCTTC.